The 11 T cell receptor beta chains below all came from one sample that was sequenced in a study of shared clonotypes between healthy human individuals. Using immunoSEQ multiplex PCR, the repertoire was profiled, and TCRdb retains in-frame clones only, with some absent. The sample lists approximately 1,500,000 clones; roughly 96% were seen once. Sequenced sample: naive CD4+ T cells sorted from blood. The subset was: CD45RA+ positively selected. The receptors were gathered from a man aged 25-40 years in good health.

This clone appeared once. This sequence joins TRBV14 and TRBJ2-2; TRBD1 matches 9 bases. The length of the CDR3 is 17 residues. The germline V gene has CDR1 SGHDN and CDR2 FVKESK. Trimming at V came to 4 bases and at J to 5 bases, leaving 11 bases not matched to a gene. CDR3 protein: CASSPGTGPTGTGELFF. The DNA of the CDR3 is TGTGCCAGCAGCCCCGGGACAGGGCCGACGGGGACCGGGGAGCTGTTTTTT. Full variable domain (rest looked up from reference TRBV14 and TRBJ2-2): EAGVTQFPSHSVIEKGQTVTLRCDPISGHDNLYWYRRVMGKEIKFLLHFVKESKQDESGMPNNRFLAERTGGTYSTLKVQPAELEDSGVYFCASSPGTGPTGTGELFFGEGSRLTVL.

The chain couples TRBV5-1 to TRBJ2-1; D possibly corresponds to TRBD1 (6 bases). V was trimmed by 5 bases and J by 4 bases, leaving 19 bases between them. The CDR3 length is 16 residues. CDR1 SGHRS and CDR2 YFSETQ come from the germline V gene. In DNA form, the CDR3 reads TGCGCCAGCAGAGCGACCGGGACACCGAGTTACAATGAGCAGTTCTTC. It is translated as CASRATGTPSYNEQFF.

This clone was seen a single time. This sequence joins TRBV28 and TRBJ1-1; 7 bases agree with TRBD1. Per the germline V gene, CDR1 is MDHEN and CDR2 is SYDVKM. The CDR3 contains 15 residues. The DNA for the CDR3 is TGTGAGGCTTCGGTTCCGGGACAGTGGGATTCTGAAGCTTTCTTT. Translation: CEASVPGQWDSEAFF.

This rearrangement joins TRBV2 to TRBJ2-2, with D possibly being TRBD1 or TRBD2 (6 bases each). This CDR3 is 14 amino acids long. V was trimmed by 4 bases and J by 4 bases, leaving 10 bases between them. Germline V gives CDR1 SNHLY, CDR2 FYNNEI. The CDR3 is CASSVEGGTGELFF. The CDR3 region has the DNA TGTGCCAGCAGTGTCGAGGGGGGCACCGGGGAGCTGTTTTTT.

The chain employs TRBV12-5 and TRBJ2-1; 10 bases are a match to TRBD2. The length of the CDR3 is 17 residues. V dropped 2 bases and J dropped 9; count of bases not matched to a gene: 13. Germline V gene sequence: CDR1 LGHNT, CDR2 FRNRAP. The CDR3 loop reads CASGLPSSGRRLGEQFF. The CDR3 DNA reads TGTGCTAGTGGTTTGCCCTCTAGCGGGAGAAGGTTAGGTGAGCAGTTCTTC.

The rearrangement joins TRBV19 to TRBJ1-5; tentatively, D is TRBD1 (6 bases). CDR1 and CDR2 from the germline V gene are LNHDA and SQIVND (reference sequence). Trimming stripped 9 bases from V and 8 bases from J, with 17 bases between. CDR3 length equals 13 residues. The CDR3 region is CASKDRSSEPQHF. Here the CDR3 DNA reads TGTGCCAGCAAAGACAGGAGTTCGGAGCCCCAGCATTTT.

V and J are TRBV7-8 and TRBJ1-1; TRBD1 agrees at 7 bases. The V gene end was trimmed by 4 bases and the J gene end by 10 bases; junction bases not matched to a gene: 9. The CDR3 contains 13 residues. The germline gives CDR1 SGHVS, CDR2 FQNEAQ. As DNA, the CDR3 is TGTGCCAGCAGCTGGGGACGAGACAGGGTAGCTTTCTTT. Translating gives CASSWGRDRVAFF.

The CDR3 bases are TGTGCCAGCAGCTTGGAGGCCAGACAATTCCCTGGGGCCAACGTCCTGACTTTC. Protein sequence: CASSLEARQFPGANVLTF. The rearrangement uses TRBV5-6 and TRBJ2-6, with D uncertain. With 0 bases removed from V and 2 bases from J, the gap between germline ends came to 15 bases. The V gene's germline CDR1 is SGHDT and CDR2 YYEEEE. This CDR3 spans 18 amino acids.

This chain uses TRBV5-1 with TRBJ1-2; D might be TRBD1 (6 bases). V lost 1 base and J lost 3, with 16 bases in between. Looked up from germline, CDR1 is SGHRS and CDR2 is YFSETQ. This CDR3 region has 16 residues. The CDR3 nucleotides are TGCGCCAGCAGCTTGAAACAGGGATTCATCGACTATGGCTACACCTTC. Its protein product is CASSLKQGFIDYGYTF.

This rearrangement joins TRBV28 to TRBJ2-5, with D possibly matching TRBD2 (5 bases). Germline V gives CDR1 MDHEN, CDR2 SYDVKM. Trimming removed 3 bases at V and 5 bases at J, with 13 bases between. The CDR3 extends over 14 amino acids. The CDR3 sequence: CASSFVRGSETQYF. The CDR3 DNA sequence: TGTGCCAGCAGTTTCGTTAGAGGGAGTGAGACCCAGTACTTC.

This clone occurred once. This specimen includes other DNA sequences encoding the same CDR3. This chain joins TRBV18 and TRBJ1-1; D possibly corresponds to TRBD1 (5 bases). The V end was cut by 0 bases, the J end by 1 base, with 6 bases between. Per the germline V gene, CDR1 is KGHSH and CDR2 is LQKENI. There are 14 residues in the CDR3. The CDR3 nucleotides read TGTGCCAGCTCACCACCAGGGGCGAACACTGAAGCTTTCTTT. Translated: CASSPPGANTEAFF.